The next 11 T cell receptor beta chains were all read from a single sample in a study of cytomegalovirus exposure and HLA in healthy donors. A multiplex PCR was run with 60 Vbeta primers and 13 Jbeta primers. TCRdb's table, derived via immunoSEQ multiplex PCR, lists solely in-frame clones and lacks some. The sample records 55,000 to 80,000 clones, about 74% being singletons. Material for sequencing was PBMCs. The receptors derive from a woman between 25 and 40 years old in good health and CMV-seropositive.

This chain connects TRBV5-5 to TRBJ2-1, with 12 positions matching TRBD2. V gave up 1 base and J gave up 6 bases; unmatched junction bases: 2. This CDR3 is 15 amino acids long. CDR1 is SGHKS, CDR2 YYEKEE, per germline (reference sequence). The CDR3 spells CASSLWTSGANEQFF. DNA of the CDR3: TGTGCCAGCAGCTTGTGGACTAGCGGGGCCAATGAGCAGTTCTTC.

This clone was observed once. The CDR3 bases are TGTGCCAGTAGGACAGGGGGCAATCAGCCCCAGCATTTT. Its protein is CASRTGGNQPQHF. This chain uses TRBV19 with TRBJ1-5; 8 bases match TRBD1. Germline CDR1 LNHDA, CDR2 SQIVND (reference sequence). The CDR3 length is 13 residues. V lost 6 bases and J lost 2; bases outside the gene matches: 0.

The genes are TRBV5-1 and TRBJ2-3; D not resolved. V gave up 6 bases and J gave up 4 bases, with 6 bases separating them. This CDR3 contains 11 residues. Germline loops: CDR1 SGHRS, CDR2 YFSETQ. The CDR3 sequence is CASTVADTQYF. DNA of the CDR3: TGCGCCAGCACGGTAGCAGATACGCAGTATTTT.

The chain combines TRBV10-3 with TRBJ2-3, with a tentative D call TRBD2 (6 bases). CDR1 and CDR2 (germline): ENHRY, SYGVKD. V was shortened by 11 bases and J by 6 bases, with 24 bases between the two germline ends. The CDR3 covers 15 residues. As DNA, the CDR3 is TGTGCCTCCTTGGGTCCGGGACCCAGCGGGGATACGCAGTATTTT. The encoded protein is CASLGPGPSGDTQYF.

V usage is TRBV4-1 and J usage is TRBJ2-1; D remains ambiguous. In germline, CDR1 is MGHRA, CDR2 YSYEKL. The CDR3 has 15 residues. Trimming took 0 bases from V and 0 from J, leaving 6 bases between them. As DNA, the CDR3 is TGCGCCAGCAGCCAAGAGCGTCTCTCCTACAATGAGCAGTTCTTC. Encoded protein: CASSQERLSYNEQFF.

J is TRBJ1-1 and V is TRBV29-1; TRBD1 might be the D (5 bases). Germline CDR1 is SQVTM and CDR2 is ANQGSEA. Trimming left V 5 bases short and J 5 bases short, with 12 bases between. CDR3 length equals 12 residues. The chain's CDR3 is CSVRRGWTEAFF. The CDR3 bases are TGCAGCGTTAGACGGGGGTGGACTGAAGCTTTCTTT.

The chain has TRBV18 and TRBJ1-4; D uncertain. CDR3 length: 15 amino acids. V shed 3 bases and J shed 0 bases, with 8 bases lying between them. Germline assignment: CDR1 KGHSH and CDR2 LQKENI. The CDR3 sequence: CASSPPVATNEKLFF. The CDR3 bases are TGTGCCAGCTCACCTCCAGTTGCAACTAATGAAAAACTGTTTTTT.

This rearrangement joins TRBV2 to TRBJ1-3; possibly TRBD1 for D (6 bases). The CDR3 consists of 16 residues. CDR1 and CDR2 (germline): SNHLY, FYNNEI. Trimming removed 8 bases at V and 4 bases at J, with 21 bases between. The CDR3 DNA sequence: TGTGCCAGCCACTCCTCTATACAGGGCTCCGGAAACACCATATATTTT. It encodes CASHSSIQGSGNTIYF.

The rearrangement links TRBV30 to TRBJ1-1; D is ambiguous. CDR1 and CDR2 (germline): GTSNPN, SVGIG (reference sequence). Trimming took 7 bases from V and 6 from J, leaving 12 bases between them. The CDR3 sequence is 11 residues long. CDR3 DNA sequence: TGTGCCTCCCTCCTAAGCCCTGAAGCTTTCTTT. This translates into CASLLSPEAFF.

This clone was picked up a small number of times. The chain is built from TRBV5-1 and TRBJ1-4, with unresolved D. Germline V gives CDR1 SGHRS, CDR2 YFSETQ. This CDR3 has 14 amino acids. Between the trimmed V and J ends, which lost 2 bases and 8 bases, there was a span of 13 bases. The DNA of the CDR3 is TGCGCCAGCAGCTTTTGGACGGGAAACGAAAAACTGTTTTTT. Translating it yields CASSFWTGNEKLFF.

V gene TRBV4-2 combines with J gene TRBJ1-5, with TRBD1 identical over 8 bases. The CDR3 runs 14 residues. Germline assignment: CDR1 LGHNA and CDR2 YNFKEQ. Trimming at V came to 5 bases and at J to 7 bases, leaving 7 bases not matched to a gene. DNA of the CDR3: TGTGCCAGCAGCGCCCAGGGGGCCGGGCAGCCCCAGCATTTT. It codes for CASSAQGAGQPQHF.